This T cell receptor (beta chain) was recorded in a study of blood T cell repertoires in COVID-19 (dated by TCRdb to 2018 to 2020). For the wider study: Samples from collaborators originated in the United States, Italy and Spain and spanned both the acute and convalescent phases of COVID-19. The material from the prospective study consisted of cDNA or gDNA derived from T cells, B-cell-depleted T cells, or PBMCs. The dataset comprised deeply sampled blood TCRbeta repertoires from subjects exposed to, actively infected with, or recovered from COVID-19. A freely available public database, intended as a resource for researchers studying the immune response to SARS-CoV-2, is where the repertoires were released. Samples were obtained from the ongoing ImmuneRACE study (first 160 participants) and from about 1,300 subjects provided by 6 global collaborators. The sample metadata nearly always contained a de-identified subject ID, COVID-19 status, age in years and sex. Where HLA class I and class II types were available, the types were taken from metadata supplied by the sample provider, not from assay-based typing. What the work shows at the level of the full study, not this receptor alone: The quantity of clinical and demographic metadata differed by source and by participant and was supplied without curation.

Whole blood was collected in K2EDTA tubes by collaborating institutions according to the institutions' own protocols. Collaborator samples were shipped for TCRbeta analysis as frozen whole blood, isolated PBMCs, or DNA extracted from either sample type. For CDR1 and CDR2, the germline V gene lists SGHDT and YYEEEE. There are 15 amino acids in the CDR3, from cysteine to phenylalanine inclusive. This entry keeps only the CDR3 DNA: 45 bases, framed from base 1. Trimming costs V 2 bases and J 0 bases, and their ends lie 11 bases apart. For this clone: No antigen is known for it. No per-base quality is available; no much larger clone lies one base away.

The immunoSEQ Assay, a bias-controlled multiplex PCR, was used to amplify TCRbeta CDR3 regions from genomic DNA. On the study's bioinformatics: The number of nucleated cells in each sample was estimated by amplification of reference gene primers within the assay. To quantify the absolute abundance of each unique TCRbeta CDR3 rearrangement, sequence reads were collapsed and filtered. Productive Simpson clonality was computed per sample as the square root of Simpson's diversity index over productive rearrangements. TCRdb stores this immuneACCESS table with in-frame sequences only. Part of the clones is absent; in the studies checked, under half of the shortfall reflects unresolved V genes, and no reason is known for the rest. D and trimming were read from the DNA, whereas the V and J calls and clone size are those reported in that table. This sample lists 150,000 to 200,000 clones; over 70% were detected once. Roughly 9.5% of the sample belongs to the ten largest clones.

The TCR originated in an elderly woman with active or convalescent COVID-19. The chain links TRBV5-6 with TRBJ2-5, and TRBD1 may be the D gene, going by 5 matching bases. Input material: peripheral blood. The CDR3 protein: CASSFRQMYQETQYF. The DNA reads as follows: TGTGCCAGCAGCTTTAGACAGATGTACCAAGAGACCCAGTACTTC.